These T cell receptor beta chains were read from a single sample in a study of cytomegalovirus exposure and HLA in healthy donors. TCRdb's copy holds only in-frame clones and misses some; the assay was immunoSEQ multiplex PCR. The profile shows some 110,000 clones, around a tenth of them singletons. Material: PBMCs. The receptors shown here come from a middle-aged man in good health and CMV-seropositive. Both conserved end residues are part of each CDR3. The order of the fields is CDR3 length, J gene, V gene, D gene, clone size, CDR3 protein, CDR3 DNA. D genes are given only for firm matches. Only some rows state a clone size, as once, few, many or a class for expanded clones.

length: 16
J: TRBJ2-6
V: TRBV18
D: TRBD1
size: -
CDR3: CASSPDRGTGANVLTF
DNA: TGTGCCAGCTCACCGGACAGGGGGACCGGGGCCAACGTCCTGACTTTC

length: 16
J: TRBJ1-1
V: TRBV5-4
D: TRBD1
size: few
CDR3: CASSLGQVTGDTEAFF
DNA: TGTGCCAGCAGCCTTGGACAGGTCACGGGGGACACTGAAGCTTTCTTT

length: 16
J: TRBJ2-3
V: TRBV18
D: -
size: few
CDR3: CASSPYAETVTDTQYF
DNA: TGTGCCAGCTCACCATACGCGGAAACGGTTACAGATACGCAGTATTTT

length: 13
J: TRBJ2-2
V: TRBV2
D: -
size: few
CDR3: CASREASTGELFF
DNA: TGTGCCAGCAGGGAGGCATCGACCGGGGAGCTGTTTTTT

length: 17
J: TRBJ2-3
V: TRBV28
D: TRBD2
size: few
CDR3: CASSSTRLAGPTDTQYF
DNA: TGTGCCAGCAGTTCTACCCGACTAGCGGGGCCCACAGATACGCAGTATTTT

length: 13
J: TRBJ2-2
V: TRBV29-1
D: -
size: -
CDR3: CSVAGVRTGELFF
DNA: TGCAGCGTTGCCGGGGTTCGGACCGGGGAGCTGTTTTTT

length: 14
J: TRBJ2-5
V: TRBV9
D: -
size: few
CDR3: CASSLGTVKETQYF
DNA: TGTGCCAGCAGCCTAGGGACTGTAAAAGAGACCCAGTACTTC

length: 15
J: TRBJ2-7
V: TRBV28
D: -
size: few
CDR3: CASSFRGLSAYEQYF
DNA: TGTGCCAGCAGTTTCCGTGGGTTGAGCGCCTACGAGCAGTACTTC

length: 14
J: TRBJ2-3
V: TRBV7-2
D: -
size: -
CDR3: CASSPGRSTDTQYF
DNA: TGTGCCAGCAGCCCAGGGAGGAGCACAGATACGCAGTATTTT

length: 16
J: TRBJ2-6
V: TRBV5-6
D: -
size: -
CDR3: CASSPAPGAGANVLTF
DNA: TGTGCCAGTAGCCCCGCCCCAGGTGCTGGGGCCAACGTCCTGACTTTC

length: 14
J: TRBJ2-3
V: TRBV18
D: TRBD2
size: -
CDR3: CASSPLAGADTQYF
DNA: TGTGCCAGCTCACCTCTAGCGGGAGCTGATACGCAGTATTTT

length: 13
J: TRBJ1-1
V: TRBV19
D: -
size: few
CDR3: CASGDRRAPEAFF
DNA: TGTGCCAGTGGGGACCGGAGGGCGCCTGAAGCTTTCTTT

length: 13
J: TRBJ1-5
V: TRBV6-1
D: -
size: -
CDR3: CASSGDGIMSQHF
DNA: TGTGCCAGCAGTGGAGACGGGATAATGTCCCAGCATTTT

length: 14
J: TRBJ2-3
V: TRBV6-1
D: -
size: few
CDR3: CASSADFWVDTQYF
DNA: TGTGCCAGCAGTGCGGACTTCTGGGTAGATACGCAGTATTTT

length: 18
J: TRBJ1-2
V: TRBV5-6
D: TRBD1
size: few
CDR3: CASSVGTDLTLTNYGYTF
DNA: TGTGCCAGCAGCGTGGGGACAGACCTAACACTAACTAACTATGGCTACACCTTC

length: 14
J: TRBJ1-4
V: TRBV7-9
D: TRBD1
size: many
CDR3: CASSLRQGNEKLFF
DNA: TGTGCCAGCAGCCTCCGACAGGGTAATGAAAAACTGTTTTTT

length: 15
J: TRBJ2-3
V: TRBV5-8
D: -
size: few
CDR3: CASSAGQTTTDTQYF
DNA: TGTGCCAGCAGCGCGGGACAGACAACCACAGATACGCAGTATTTT

length: 15
J: TRBJ2-1
V: TRBV9
D: -
size: -
CDR3: CASSVFEEGFNEQFF
DNA: TGTGCCAGCAGCGTTTTCGAAGAGGGTTTCAATGAGCAGTTCTTC

length: 15
J: TRBJ2-5
V: TRBV7-6
D: TRBD1
size: -
CDR3: CASSFRGRWQETQYF
DNA: TGTGCCAGCAGCTTCAGGGGGCGCTGGCAAGAGACCCAGTACTTC

length: 19
J: TRBJ2-5
V: TRBV5-1
D: TRBD2
size: few
CDR3: CASRRGVASGDSRQETQYF
DNA: TGCGCCAGCAGAAGGGGGGTGGCTAGCGGGGATTCACGACAAGAGACCCAGTACTTC

length: 16
J: TRBJ2-1
V: TRBV27
D: TRBD2
size: -
CDR3: CASSLGGLAGKNEQFF
DNA: TGTGCCAGCAGTTTAGGTGGACTAGCGGGAAAGAATGAGCAGTTCTTC

length: 16
J: TRBJ2-4
V: TRBV11-2
D: TRBD2
size: -
CDR3: CAIQEREGLGKNIQYF
DNA: TGTGCCATCCAGGAGCGGGAGGGCCTTGGCAAAAACATTCAGTACTTC

length: 15
J: TRBJ2-3
V: TRBV6-1
D: TRBD2
size: few
CDR3: CASSEIAGDTDTQYF
DNA: TGTGCCAGCAGTGAAATAGCGGGAGACACAGATACGCAGTATTTT

length: 14
J: TRBJ2-7
V: TRBV5-4
D: TRBD1
size: -
CDR3: CASSLADRIDEQYF
DNA: TGTGCCAGCAGCTTGGCGGACAGGATAGACGAGCAGTACTTC

length: 15
J: TRBJ2-5
V: TRBV4-1
D: TRBD2
size: -
CDR3: CASSQVGLAGETQYF
DNA: TGCGCCAGCAGCCAAGTCGGACTAGCGGGTGAGACCCAGTACTTC

length: 21
J: TRBJ2-7
V: TRBV28
D: TRBD1
size: -
CDR3: CASRPTYLPKTLGQLSYEQYF
DNA: TGTGCCAGCAGGCCTACCTACTTACCTAAGACACTGGGACAGTTAAGCTACGAGCAGTACTTC

length: 14
J: TRBJ2-5
V: TRBV11-3
D: -
size: few
CDR3: CASSLAGVWETQYF
DNA: TGTGCCAGCAGCTTAGCGGGGGTTTGGGAGACCCAGTACTTC

length: 15
J: TRBJ2-1
V: TRBV7-3
D: -
size: -
CDR3: CASSFSGGPYNEQFF
DNA: TGTGCCAGCAGCTTTTCCGGCGGCCCCTACAATGAGCAGTTCTTC

length: 15
J: TRBJ2-3
V: TRBV15
D: TRBD1
size: -
CDR3: CATRGGQGTTDTQYF
DNA: TGTGCCACCAGGGGGGGACAGGGAACGACAGATACGCAGTATTTT

length: 16
J: TRBJ2-1
V: TRBV14
D: -
size: few
CDR3: CASSQLGTSTTDEQFF
DNA: TGTGCCAGCAGCCAATTAGGTACTAGCACTACGGATGAGCAGTTCTTC

length: 16
J: TRBJ2-1
V: TRBV7-9
D: -
size: -
CDR3: CASSRPTTTSYNEQFF
DNA: TGTGCCAGCAGCCGGCCGACTACGACCTCCTACAATGAGCAGTTCTTC

length: 14
J: TRBJ1-5
V: TRBV9
D: TRBD1
size: -
CDR3: CASRVKGADQPQHF
DNA: TGTGCCAGCAGAGTGAAGGGGGCGGATCAGCCCCAGCATTTT

length: 15
J: TRBJ2-7
V: TRBV7-9
D: TRBD1
size: -
CDR3: CASSLGQEYSYEQYF
DNA: TGTGCCAGCAGCCTAGGACAGGAATACTCCTACGAGCAGTACTTC

length: 17
J: TRBJ2-3
V: TRBV18
D: -
size: -
CDR3: CASSPENLGHGADTQYF
DNA: TGTGCCAGCTCACCGGAAAACCTAGGTCACGGGGCAGATACGCAGTATTTT

length: 13
J: TRBJ2-1
V: TRBV15
D: TRBD2
size: few
CDR3: CATRRSGNNEQFF
DNA: TGTGCCACCAGGCGTAGCGGGAACAATGAGCAGTTCTTC

length: 14
J: TRBJ1-1
V: TRBV5-1
D: TRBD1
size: -
CDR3: CASSAGQGRTEAFF
DNA: TGCGCCAGCAGCGCGGGACAGGGGAGGACTGAAGCTTTCTTT